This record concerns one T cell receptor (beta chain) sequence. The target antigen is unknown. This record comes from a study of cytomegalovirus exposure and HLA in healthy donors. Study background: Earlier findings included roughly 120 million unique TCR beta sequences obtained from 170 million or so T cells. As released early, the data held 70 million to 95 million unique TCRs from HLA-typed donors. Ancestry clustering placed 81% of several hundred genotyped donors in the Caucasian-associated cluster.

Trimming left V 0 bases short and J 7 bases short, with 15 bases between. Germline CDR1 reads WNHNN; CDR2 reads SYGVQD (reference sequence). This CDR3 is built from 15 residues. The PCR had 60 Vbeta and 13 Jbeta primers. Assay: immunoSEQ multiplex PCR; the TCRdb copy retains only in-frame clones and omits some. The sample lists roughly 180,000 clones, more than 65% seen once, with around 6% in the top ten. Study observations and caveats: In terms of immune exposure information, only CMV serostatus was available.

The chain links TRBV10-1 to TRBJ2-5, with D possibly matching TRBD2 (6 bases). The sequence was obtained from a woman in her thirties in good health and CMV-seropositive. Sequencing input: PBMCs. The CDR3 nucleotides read TGCGCCAGCAGTGAGTCACGGGGCGCCGGGAGGACCCAGTACTTC. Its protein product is CASSESRGAGRTQYF.